The 6 T cell receptor beta chains below come from one sample, sequenced in a study of human T cells and chemical hapten exposure. As for time point: patch test 1, 2 weeks after DPC sensitization. Treatment: therapeutic diphenylcyclopropenone sensitization with weekly scalp DPC. Each CDR3 protein is one row after TCRdb ran MiXCR on the RACE reads. The repertoire consists of around 76,000 distinct CDR3 sequences, with 12% occurring once and the leading ten covering around 3.2%. The source was whole blood, collected in connection with sensitization to the hapten diphenylcyclopropenone (DPC). The source is a woman aged 60-75 years with alopecia areata. Some clones in this sample may be carry-over from other donors' samples.

In this sample, this clonotype turned up many times. The chain uses TRBV20-1 and TRBJ2-3; D is unclear. The CDR3 has 14 amino acids. The V gene's germline CDR1 is DFQATT and CDR2 SNEGSKA (reference sequence). Trimming pared 2 bases from V and 0 bases from J, leaving 9 bases between. CDR3 region: CSARYTASTDTQYF. As DNA, the CDR3 is TGCAGTGCTAGATACACCGCTAGCACAGATACGCAGTATTTT.

This clonotype was observed many times. The V gene is TRBV5-1, the J gene TRBJ1-1; a weak D match, TRBD1 (6 bases). CDR1 and CDR2 from the germline V gene are SGHRS and YFSETQ. V lost 0 bases and J 1 base, leaving 7 bases between the germline ends. The CDR3 contains 14 residues. DNA of the CDR3: TGCGCCAGCAGCTTGGGGACAGCGAACACTGAAGCTTTCTTT. Amino acid sequence: CASSLGTANTEAFF.

This clonotype was counted a single time. This sequence joins TRBV7-2 and TRBJ1-5, with a tentative D call TRBD1 (6 bases). CDR3 length: 14 amino acids. The V and J ends lost 4 bases and 9 bases respectively, with 16 bases between them. Germline lookup yields CDR1 SGHTA and CDR2 FQGNSA. CDR3 loop: CASSSRGDGGPQHF. CDR3 DNA sequence: TGTGCCAGCAGCTCAAGGGGGGACGGTGGGCCCCAGCATTTT.

This clonotype was observed many times. This chain joins TRBV6-6 and TRBJ1-6; no reliable D call. V lost 7 bases to trimming and J lost 7 bases, with 11 bases between them. Germline assignment: CDR1 MNHNY and CDR2 SVGAGI (reference sequence). This CDR3 is 13 amino acids long. The CDR3 DNA reads TGTGCCAGCATCCCCCGAGGGAATTCACCCCTCCACTTT. It encodes CASIPRGNSPLHF.

Only a few counts were recorded for this clonotype. The genes are TRBV4-2 and TRBJ2-1, with D perhaps being TRBD1 or TRBD2 (7 bases each). V lost 2 bases, J lost 7 bases, and 15 bases lay in between. This CDR3 has 15 amino acids. Germline V gives CDR1 LGHNA, CDR2 YNFKEQ. For the CDR3, the DNA is TGTGCCAGCAGCCAACTCCAGGGGGGGCTTAATGAGCAGTTCTTC. Its protein is CASSQLQGGLNEQFF.

The chain has TRBV5-8 and TRBJ1-5; D might be TRBD1 (6 bases). The CDR3 totals 16 residues. The V and J ends lost 5 bases and 3 bases respectively, with 18 bases between them. Germline CDR1 and CDR2: SGHTS and YDEGEE. CDR3 nucleotides: TGTGCCAGCAGAGACAGACAGGCTTATAACAATCAGCCCCAGCATTTT. Protein product: CASRDRQAYNNQPQHF.